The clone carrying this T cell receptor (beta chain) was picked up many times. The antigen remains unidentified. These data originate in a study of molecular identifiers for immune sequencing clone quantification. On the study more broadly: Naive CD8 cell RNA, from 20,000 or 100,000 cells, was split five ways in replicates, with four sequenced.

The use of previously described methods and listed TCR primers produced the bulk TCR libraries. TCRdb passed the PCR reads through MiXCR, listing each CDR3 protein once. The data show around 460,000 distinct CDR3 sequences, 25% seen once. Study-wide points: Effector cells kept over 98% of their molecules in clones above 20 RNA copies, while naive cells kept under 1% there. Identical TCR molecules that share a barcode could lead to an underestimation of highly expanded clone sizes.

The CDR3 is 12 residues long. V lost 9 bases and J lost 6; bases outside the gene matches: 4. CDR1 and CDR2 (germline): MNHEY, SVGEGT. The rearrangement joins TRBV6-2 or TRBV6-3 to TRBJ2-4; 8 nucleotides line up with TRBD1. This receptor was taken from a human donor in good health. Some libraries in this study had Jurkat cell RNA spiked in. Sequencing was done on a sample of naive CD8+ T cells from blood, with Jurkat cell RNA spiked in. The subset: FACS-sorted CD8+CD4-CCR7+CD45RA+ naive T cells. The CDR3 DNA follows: TGTGCCAGTAGAGACAGGGGAAACATTCAGTACTTC. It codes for CASRDRGNIQYF.